These 3 T cell receptor beta chains were all obtained from the same sample, sequenced in a study of shared clonotypes between healthy human individuals. The assay was immunoSEQ multiplex PCR, and TCRdb's table has in-frame clones only and misses some. The sample contains roughly 1,500,000 clones, approximately 98% of which appear only once. The specimen sequenced was naive CD4+ T cells sorted from blood. Stated subset: CD45RA+ positively selected. These receptors all come from a man aged 25-45 years in good health.

The V and J genes are TRBV18 and TRBJ2-1; D call uncertain. The CDR3 has 16 residues. Germline V gives CDR1 KGHSH, CDR2 LQKENI. With 1 base removed from V and 0 bases from J, the gap between germline ends came to 10 bases. The CDR3 nucleotides are TGTGCCAGCTCACCACTCAGAGCGTCCTCCTACAATGAGCAGTTCTTC. Its protein is CASSPLRASSYNEQFF.

The chain couples TRBV2 to TRBJ1-1; 9 nucleotides match TRBD1. The V and J ends lost 7 bases and 3 bases, in that order; junction bases with no gene match: 3. Per the germline V gene, CDR1 is SNHLY and CDR2 is FYNNEI. The CDR3 is 13 residues long. For the CDR3, the DNA is TGTGCCAGCAACACAGGGGGCGACACTGAAGCTTTCTTT. Its protein is CASNTGGDTEAFF.

The V call is TRBV6-5, the J call TRBJ2-5; D gene ambiguous. There are 15 residues in the CDR3. Per germline, CDR1 MNHEY and CDR2 SVGAGI. Between the trimmed V and J ends, which lost 0 bases and 7 bases, there was a span of 15 bases. CDR3 DNA: TGTGCCAGCAGTTACTCGGACGGATCCGCCGGGACCCAGTACTTC. It encodes CASSYSDGSAGTQYF.